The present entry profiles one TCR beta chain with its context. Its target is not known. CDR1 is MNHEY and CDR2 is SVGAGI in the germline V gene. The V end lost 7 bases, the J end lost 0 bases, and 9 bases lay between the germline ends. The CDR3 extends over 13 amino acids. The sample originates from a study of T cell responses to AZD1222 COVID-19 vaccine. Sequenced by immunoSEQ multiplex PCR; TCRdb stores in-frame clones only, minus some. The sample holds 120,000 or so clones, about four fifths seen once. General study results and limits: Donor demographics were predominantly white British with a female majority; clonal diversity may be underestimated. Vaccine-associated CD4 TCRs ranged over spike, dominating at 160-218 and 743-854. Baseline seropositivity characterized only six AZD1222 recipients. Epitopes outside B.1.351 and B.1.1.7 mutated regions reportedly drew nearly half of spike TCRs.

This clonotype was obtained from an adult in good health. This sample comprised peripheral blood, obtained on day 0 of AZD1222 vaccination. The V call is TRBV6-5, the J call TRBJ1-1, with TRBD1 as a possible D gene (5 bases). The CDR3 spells CASTKTVNTEAFF. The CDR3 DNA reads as TGTGCCAGCACAAAGACAGTGAACACTGAAGCTTTCTTT.